The entry that follows covers one TCR beta chain sequence. This specimen comes from a study of blood T cell repertoires in COVID-19. About the research overall: COVID-19 samples collected from the United States, Italy and Spain covered acute and convalescent phases. In each case, the material was cDNA or gDNA derived from T cells, B-cell-depleted T cells, or PBMCs.

The assay was immunoSEQ multiplex PCR, and TCRdb's table has in-frame clones only and misses some. The table has about 230,000 clones, over 65% seen once. The CDR3 sequence is 16 residues long. The trim removed 2 bases at V and 2 bases at J, leaving 7 bases unmatched. Germline V gene lookup returns CDR1 GTSNPN and CDR2 SVGIG (reference sequence). This receptor was obtained from a woman between 65 and 79 years old with active or convalescent COVID-19. The chain carries TRBV30 and TRBJ2-3; TRBD2 agrees at 10 bases. Sample: peripheral blood. CDR3: CAWSTASGGLTDTQYF. The DNA for the CDR3 is TGTGCCTGGAGTACGGCTAGCGGGGGCCTCACAGATACGCAGTATTTT.